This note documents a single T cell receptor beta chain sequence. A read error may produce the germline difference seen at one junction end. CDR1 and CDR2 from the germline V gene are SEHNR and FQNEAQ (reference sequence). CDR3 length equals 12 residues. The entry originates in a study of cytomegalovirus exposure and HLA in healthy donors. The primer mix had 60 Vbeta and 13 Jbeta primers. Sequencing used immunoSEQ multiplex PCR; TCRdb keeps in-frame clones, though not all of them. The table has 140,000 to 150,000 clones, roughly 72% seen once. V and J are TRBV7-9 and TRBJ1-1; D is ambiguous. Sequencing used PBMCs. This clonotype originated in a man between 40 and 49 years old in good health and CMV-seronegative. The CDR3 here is CSSSYDNTEAFF. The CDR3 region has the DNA TGTTCCAGCAGTTATGACAATACTGAAGCTTTCTTT.